The 5 T cell receptor beta chains below all came from one sample that was sequenced in a study of OX40 agonist ivuxolimab in advanced cancers. Data came from immunoSEQ multiplex PCR; TCRdb stores just in-frame clones and leaves some out. The table lists about 28,000 clones, about 76% of them singletons. The sequencing used CD4+ or CD8+ T cells sorted from blood, collected in a trial of the OX40 agonist ivuxolimab. The receptors were sampled from an adult with an advanced solid tumor such as melanoma, head and neck, liver or kidney cancer.

CDR3 sequence: CASRALLGGAGELFF. The CDR3 coding sequence is TGTGCCAGCAGGGCCCTTCTGGGAGGCGCCGGGGAGCTGTTTTTT. V is TRBV7-9 and J is TRBJ2-2; a weak D match, TRBD2 (6 bases). The germline V gene encodes CDR1 SEHNR and CDR2 FQNEAQ (reference sequence). V lost 6 bases to trimming and J lost 6 bases, with 17 bases between them. The CDR3 has 15 amino acids.

With regard to this clone: Compared with germline, one end of the junction differs, possibly owing to a read error. This chain links TRBV7-7 with TRBJ2-1, with D hard to call. CDR1 and CDR2 from the germline V gene are SSHAT and FNYEAQ (reference sequence). The CDR3 consists of 15 residues. The CDR3 reads CASSSGLGLGNEQFF. In DNA form, the CDR3 reads TGTGCTAGCAGTTCCGGGTTGGGTCTTGGAAATGAGCAGTTCTTC.

This chain links TRBV28 with TRBJ1-5; no reliable D call. V lost 1 base and J lost 4, with 11 bases in between. The CDR3 has 15 amino acids. Germline loops: CDR1 MDHEN, CDR2 SYDVKM. CDR3 protein: CASSLSITGNQPQHF. As DNA, the CDR3 is TGTGCCAGCAGTTTATCGATAACGGGAAATCAGCCCCAGCATTTT.

This rearrangement joins TRBV29-1 to TRBJ2-2; D might be TRBD2 (7 bases). V lost 0 bases to trimming and J lost 6 bases, with 11 bases between them. The CDR3 spans 14 residues. The V gene's germline CDR1 is SQVTM and CDR2 ANQGSEA. The CDR3 sequence is CSVEERGLAGELFF. CDR3 bases: TGCAGCGTTGAAGAGCGGGGGCTTGCCGGGGAGCTGTTTTTT.

V usage is TRBV5-4 and J usage is TRBJ2-7; either TRBD1 or TRBD2 may supply D (5 bases each). Trimming stripped 0 bases from V and 8 bases from J, with 12 bases between. Germline lookup yields CDR1 SGHNT and CDR2 YYREEE (reference sequence). CDR3 length equals 13 residues. CDR3 DNA sequence: TGTGCCAGCAGCTTGGGTCTGGGGGAACAGCAGTACTTC. This sequence encodes CASSLGLGEQQYF.